Listed below are T cell receptor beta chains from one sample, sequenced in a study of T-cell reconstitution after alpha-beta-depleted transplantation in children. TCRdb used MiXCR to reprocess the PCR reads, holding one entry per CDR3 protein. This table has some 500,000 distinct CDR3 sequences, about 18% appearing once. The input for sequencing was PBMCs from the stem cell graft donor, taken from the stem cell graft. The receptors were gathered from a human donor who donated a stem cell graft to a child with acute lymphoblastic leukemia. The conserved cysteine and the conserved F or W are not part of the CDR3 here. The D gene is left open where the match is weak. Clone size is given for some rows only: seen once, a few or many times, or a class if the clone is expanded.

>TRBV7-9|TRBJ2-1|14|few|TRBD2
ASSLFILLAGNEQF
>TRBV29-1|TRBJ1-2|13|few|NA
SVDPGVVINYGYT
>TRBV20-1|TRBJ2-5|11|NA|NA
SARNIFQETQY
>TRBV12-3/TRBV12-4|TRBJ2-2|13|few|TRBD1
ASSFEGAYAGELF
>TRBV29-1|TRBJ1-5|12|many|TRBD1
SALAGGGNQPQH
>TRBV5-1|TRBJ2-1|12|NA|TRBD1
ASSLGQGTDEQF
>TRBV5-3|TRBJ2-5|14|once|NA
ARSQIPWRGRKTQY
>TRBV5-1|TRBJ1-1|12|few|NA
ASSLPGPGTEAF
>TRBV15|TRBJ2-5|15|few|NA
ATSRDWQEGLQETQY
>TRBV20-1|TRBJ1-2|14|NA|TRBD1
SARFLGQGPSYGYT
>TRBV7-9|TRBJ2-2|10|many|NA
ASSLATGELF
>TRBV5-1|TRBJ2-1|17|NA|TRBD1
ASSFLGQGREANYNEQF
>TRBV20-1|TRBJ1-1|11|NA|NA
SARETGNTEAF
>TRBV6-1|TRBJ1-4|12|few|TRBD1
ASALTGGGEKLF
>TRBV7-9|TRBJ2-1|13|NA|NA
ASSPTFTGANEQF
>TRBV4-1|TRBJ1-1|12|few|NA
ASSPDSLNTEAF
>TRBV6-5|TRBJ1-5|13|NA|NA
ASSSTPLHDQPQH
>TRBV5-6|TRBJ2-5|15|NA|TRBD2
ASSFIVRGRTQETQY
>TRBV20-1|TRBJ1-6|17|NA|NA
SAREGPIVGATYNSPLH
>TRBV29-1|TRBJ2-7|9|once|NA
SVEDLGEQY
>TRBV20-1|TRBJ1-2|11|few|NA
SAREEGRGGYT
>TRBV12-3/TRBV12-4|TRBJ1-1|9|NA|NA
ASTSNTEAF
>TRBV4-2|TRBJ2-7|15|NA|TRBD2
ASSQEGSGKKLGEQY
>TRBV27|TRBJ2-5|9|few|NA
ASGWGETQY
>TRBV6-5|TRBJ2-3|14|NA|NA
ASSYSVGGYTDTQY
>TRBV5-8|TRBJ1-1|11|few|TRBD1
ASGTGVVPEAF
>TRBV12-3/TRBV12-4|TRBJ1-4|17|few|NA
ASSGTRGKWGWTSEKLF
>TRBV6-5|TRBJ2-7|13|NA|NA
ASSLTGQPNYEQY
>TRBV4-1|TRBJ2-5|13|few|NA
ASSPLRDSMETQY
>TRBV29-1|TRBJ2-2|13|many|TRBD1
SARPGQRDTGELF
>TRBV20-1|TRBJ2-7|13|NA|NA
SAIPWGEDSYEQY
>TRBV5-1|TRBJ2-7|12|few|NA
ASSPDPRENEQY
>TRBV27|TRBJ2-1|14|few|TRBD2
ASLTSGIYLGDEQF
>TRBV12-3/TRBV12-4|TRBJ2-3|12|NA|NA
ASSLLLGADTQY
>TRBV7-9|TRBJ2-1|10|NA|NA
ASSLIGYEQF
>TRBV30|TRBJ1-1|11|NA|TRBD1
AWMTGANTEAF
>TRBV27|TRBJ1-2|14|NA|TRBD1
ASSLYMTGGSGGYT
>TRBV4-2|TRBJ2-5|13|few|NA
ASSQGPADEETQY
>TRBV5-1|TRBJ2-7|15|many|NA
ASSLVVLGPAGYEQY
>TRBV12-3/TRBV12-4|TRBJ1-3|12|few|NA
ASNMGGPGNTIY
>TRBV4-1|TRBJ2-5|16|NA|NA
ASSQERAEGGTLGTQY
>TRBV12-3/TRBV12-4|TRBJ2-7|11|few|TRBD1
ASSTGGSYEQY
>TRBV7-9|TRBJ2-3|14|few|NA
ASSLPQSGSTDTQY
>TRBV5-1|TRBJ1-4|13|NA|TRBD1
ASSPAGTGDEKLF
>TRBV12-3/TRBV12-4|TRBJ2-3|12|few|NA
ASTLARYTDTQY
>TRBV7-8|TRBJ2-5|12|few|TRBD1
ASSQRGPGETQY
>TRBV14|TRBJ2-7|12|many|TRBD2
ASSHQLAGDEQY